This T cell receptor beta chain derives from a study of cytomegalovirus exposure and HLA in healthy donors. Study results and limitations: Follow-up analysis later connected one missense variant in DCLRE1C with trimming of TCR beta V- and J-genes. Reportedly, fewer N-insertions than the approximately 680-donor mean appeared in an Asian-associated ancestry cluster in a later analysis. Roughly even sequencing depth across donors was the assumption behind the presence/absence analyses. In vitro checks showed that a few CMV-associated chains really do target CMV antigens.

The PCR used 60 Vbeta and 13 Jbeta primers. Sequencing was performed with immunoSEQ multiplex PCR; in TCRdb, only in-frame clones are kept and a portion is missing. The sample shows more than 100,000 clones, more than 70% of them seen only once. The CDR3 sequence is 15 residues long. The ends lost 4 bases at V and 7 bases at J; junction bases unmatched: 7. CDR1 is SGHDT, CDR2 YYEEEE, per germline. This clone was observed a few times. What it recognizes is unknown. The sample taken for sequencing was PBMCs. The TCR sequence derives from a male donor in good health and CMV-seronegative. J is TRBJ1-5 and V is TRBV5-6, with 11 bases identical to TRBD1. CDR3 sequence: CASSLSGTGGQPQHF. CDR3 DNA sequence: TGTGCCAGCAGCCTTAGCGGGACAGGGGGACAGCCCCAGCATTTT.